The rows below give T cell receptor beta chains drawn from one sample of a study of early T cells in non-severe SARS-CoV-2 infection. MiXCR, applied by TCRdb to the 5' RACE reads, yields one record per CDR3 protein. This table has some 97,000 distinct CDR3 sequences, 9.5% to 11% appearing once. The source was whole blood, collected at baseline. The origin of the receptors is an adult who was a healthcare worker with PCR-confirmed SARS-CoV-2 infection or an uninfected control (not recorded which). CDR3s include the opening cysteine and the closing phenylalanine or tryptophan. D genes are given only for firm matches. Not every row has a clone size; where given, it reads once, few, many or a size class.

j_gene	d_gene	abundance	v_gene	CDR3aa	CDR3nt
TRBJ1-2	-	many	TRBV29-1	CSVEEHSGANYGYTF	TGCAGCGTTGAAGAACATTCAGGGGCTAACTATGGCTACACCTTC
TRBJ1-3	-	many	TRBV27	CASSQRQGNTIYF	TGTGCCAGCAGCCAACGACAGGGAAACACCATATATTTT
TRBJ2-2	TRBD1	many	TRBV6-9	CASSADRATGELFF	TGTGCCAGCAGTGCAGACAGGGCGACCGGGGAGCTGTTTTTT
TRBJ1-2	TRBD1	many	TRBV27	CASSLRPGGHGYTF	TGTGCCAGCAGCCTCCGGCCAGGGGGCCATGGCTACACCTTC
TRBJ2-2	-	-	TRBV19	CASTLRGTPPGELFF	TGTGCCAGTACCCTACGGGGTACCCCACCCGGGGAGCTGTTTTTT
TRBJ2-3	TRBD2	many	TRBV27	CASSLEGSGGLNTQYF	TGTGCCAGCAGTTTAGAGGGTAGCGGGGGGTTAAATACGCAGTATTTT
TRBJ2-7	-	-	TRBV7-2	CASSSMGASREQYF	TGTGCCAGCAGCTCAATGGGCGCGTCGCGCGAGCAGTACTTC
TRBJ2-2	TRBD1	many	TRBV5-1	CASSENRGHIGELFF	TGCGCCAGCAGCGAAAACAGGGGGCACATCGGGGAGCTGTTTTTT
TRBJ2-1	TRBD2	many	TRBV4-1	CASSQGRLAGGSNEQFF	TGCGCCAGCAGCCAGGGAAGACTAGCGGGGGGCTCCAATGAGCAGTTCTTC
TRBJ1-1	-	-	TRBV10-1	CASTAALNTEAFF	TGCGCCAGCACGGCGGCCCTGAACACTGAAGCTTTCTTT
TRBJ2-1	-	-	TRBV20-1	CSASPWAGSDEQFF	TGCAGTGCTAGTCCCTGGGCGGGGAGCGATGAGCAGTTCTTC
TRBJ1-1	TRBD1	few	TRBV29-1	CSVRIAGTVVSFNTEAFF	TGCAGCGTTCGTATTGCCGGGACAGTAGTCTCGTTCAACACTGAAGCTTTCTTT
TRBJ2-7	TRBD1	few	TRBV5-6	CASSAPWTGEAYEQYF	TGTGCCAGCAGTGCGCCCTGGACAGGGGAGGCCTACGAGCAGTACTTC
TRBJ2-2	-	many	TRBV12-3/TRBV12-4	CASSFYFYTGELFF	TGTGCCAGCAGTTTCTACTTTTACACCGGGGAGCTGTTTTTT
TRBJ1-1	-	few	TRBV5-1	CASSWTLNTEAFF	TGCGCCAGCAGTTGGACATTGAACACTGAAGCTTTCTTT
TRBJ1-5	-	-	TRBV14	CASSLGGRGQPQHF	TGTGCCAGCAGCCTTGGGGGTAGGGGTCAGCCCCAGCATTTT
TRBJ1-5	TRBD1	-	TRBV30	CAWRDRGGHQPQHF	TGTGCCTGGAGAGACAGGGGGGGTCATCAGCCCCAGCATTTT
TRBJ2-1	TRBD2	many	TRBV5-6	CASSWGLAGGPEYNEQFF	TGTGCCAGCAGCTGGGGACTAGCGGGGGGGCCTGAATACAATGAGCAGTTCTTC
TRBJ2-3	TRBD2	few	TRBV2	CASRPTGLAGSASTDTQYF	TGTGCCAGCAGACCAACGGGACTAGCGGGGAGCGCTAGCACAGATACGCAGTATTTT
TRBJ2-7	-	few	TRBV20-1	CSAKTSLSSYEQYF	TGCAGTGCTAAAACTAGCTTAAGCTCCTACGAGCAGTACTTC
TRBJ2-6	-	many	TRBV6-2/TRBV6-3	CASSYSGGANVLTF	TGTGCCAGCAGTTACTCGGGCGGGGCCAACGTCCTGACTTTC
TRBJ2-2	-	-	TRBV7-6	CASSLVAGNTGELFF	TGTGCCAGCAGCTTAGTGGCAGGGAACACCGGGGAGCTGTTTTTT
TRBJ2-5	TRBD2	many	TRBV9	CASSVEGTSGQETQYF	TGTGCCAGCAGCGTAGAAGGAACTAGCGGCCAAGAGACCCAGTACTTC
TRBJ2-5	-	many	TRBV24-1	CATSGTLETQYF	TGTGCCACCAGTGGGACACTAGAGACCCAGTACTTC
TRBJ1-2	-	large	TRBV9	CASNSGTVPPFPSSHYGYTF	TGTGCCAGCAACTCCGGGACGGTGCCGCCCTTTCCATCCAGCCACTATGGCTACACCTTC
TRBJ1-2	-	-	TRBV19	CASSMPDSPGDGYTF	TGTGCCAGTAGTATGCCGGACTCCCCGGGGGATGGCTACACCTTC
TRBJ2-1	-	few	TRBV11-2	CASSLGGRGNNEQFF	TGTGCCAGCAGCTTAGGAGGGCGAGGTAACAATGAGCAGTTCTTC
TRBJ2-3	TRBD2	-	TRBV29-1	CSVEGTGRGKNTQYF	TGCAGCGTTGAAGGGACCGGGCGGGGGAAAAATACGCAGTATTTT
TRBJ2-7	TRBD1	-	TRBV6-5	CASRRGREQYF	TGTGCCAGCAGGAGGGGGCGCGAGCAGTACTTC
TRBJ1-2	-	many	TRBV20-1	CSAADSSLKGYTF	TGCAGTGCTGCGGACAGCTCTTTAAAGGGCTACACCTTC
TRBJ2-7	TRBD1	-	TRBV7-2	CASSLQDRQYEQYF	TGTGCCAGCAGCTTACAGGACAGGCAGTACGAGCAGTACTTC
TRBJ2-5	-	many	TRBV4-1	CASSQARSPGETQYF	TGCGCCAGCAGCCAAGCAAGGAGCCCTGGGGAGACCCAGTACTTC
TRBJ2-4	TRBD1	-	TRBV11-2	CASSRTGLGAKNIQYF	TGTGCCAGCAGCCGGACAGGGTTGGGGGCCAAAAACATTCAGTACTTC
TRBJ2-1	-	-	TRBV2	CASNPDSREQFF	TGTGCCAGCAACCCGGACAGTCGTGAGCAGTTCTTC
TRBJ2-2	-	many	TRBV9	CASSASLSQGRAGELFF	TGTGCCAGCAGCGCCTCCTTATCACAGGGAAGGGCCGGGGAGCTGTTTTTT
TRBJ2-2	-	many	TRBV3-1	CASSPRQNTGELFF	TGTGCCAGCAGCCCTCGACAGAACACCGGGGAGCTGTTTTTT
TRBJ1-1	-	-	TRBV19	CASSTSTGGNTEAFF	TGTGCCAGTAGTACATCGACAGGAGGGAACACTGAAGCTTTCTTT
TRBJ2-3	TRBD2	many	TRBV5-6	CASSSLAGSTDTQYF	TGTGCCAGCAGCTCGCTAGCGGGAAGCACAGATACGCAGTATTTT
TRBJ1-5	TRBD1	-	TRBV27	CASSGGQLNQPQHF	TGTGCCAGCAGTGGGGGACAGCTTAATCAGCCCCAGCATTTT
TRBJ2-7	-	-	TRBV7-7	CASSPERDSYEQYF	TGTGCCAGCAGCCCGGAGAGGGATTCCTACGAGCAGTACTTC
TRBJ2-3	-	-	TRBV6-1	CASSFFGGSTDTQYF	TGTGCCAGCAGTTTCTTTGGCGGGAGCACAGATACGCAGTATTTT
TRBJ1-1	-	-	TRBV25-1	CASSGAGLGPMNTEAFF	TGTGCCAGCAGTGGAGCAGGATTGGGCCCCATGAACACTGAAGCTTTCTTT
TRBJ2-2	TRBD1	-	TRBV7-9	CASSLRTGRAGELFF	TGTGCCAGCAGCTTACGGACAGGGCGCGCCGGGGAGCTGTTTTTT